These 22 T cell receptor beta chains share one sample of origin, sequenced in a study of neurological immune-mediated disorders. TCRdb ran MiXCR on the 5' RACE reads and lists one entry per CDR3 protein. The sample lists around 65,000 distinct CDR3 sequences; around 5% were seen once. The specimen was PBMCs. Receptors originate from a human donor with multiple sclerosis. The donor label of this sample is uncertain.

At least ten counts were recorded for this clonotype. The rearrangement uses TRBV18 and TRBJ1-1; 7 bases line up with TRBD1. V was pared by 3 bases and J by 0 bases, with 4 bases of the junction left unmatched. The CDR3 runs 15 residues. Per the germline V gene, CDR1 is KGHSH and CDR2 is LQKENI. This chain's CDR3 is CASSPRDSLNTEAFF. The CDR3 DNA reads TGTGCCAGCTCACCCAGGGACAGCCTGAACACTGAAGCTTTCTTT. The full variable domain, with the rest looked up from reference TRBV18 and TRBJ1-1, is NAGVMQNPRHLVRRRGQEARLRCSPMKGHSHVYWYRQLPEEGLKFMVYLQKENIIDESGMPKERFSAEFPKEGPSILRIQQVVRGDSAAYFCASSPRDSLNTEAFFGQGTRLTVV.

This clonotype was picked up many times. The CDR3 nucleotides are TGTGCCATCACCACAGGACAGGGGGGTACTGAAGCTTTCTTT. Amino acids: CAITTGQGGTEAFF. V usage is TRBV10-3 and J usage is TRBJ1-1; TRBD1 agrees at 10 bases. The CDR3 covers 14 residues. Losses at the gene ends were 7 bases for V and 5 bases for J; bases not matched to a gene: 7. Per the germline V gene, CDR1 is ENHRY and CDR2 is SYGVKD.

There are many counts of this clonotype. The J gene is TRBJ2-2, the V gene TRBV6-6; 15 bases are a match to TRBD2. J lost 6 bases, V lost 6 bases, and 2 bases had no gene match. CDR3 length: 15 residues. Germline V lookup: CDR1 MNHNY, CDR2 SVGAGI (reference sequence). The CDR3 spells CASRGLAGGPGELFF. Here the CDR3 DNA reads TGTGCCAGCAGAGGACTAGCGGGGGGGCCCGGGGAGCTGTTTTTT.

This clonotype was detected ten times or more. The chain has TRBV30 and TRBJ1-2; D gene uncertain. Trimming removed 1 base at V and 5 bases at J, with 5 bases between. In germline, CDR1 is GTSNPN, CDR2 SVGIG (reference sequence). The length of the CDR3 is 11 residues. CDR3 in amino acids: CAWSEWYGYTF. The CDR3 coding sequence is TGTGCCTGGAGTGAATGGTATGGCTACACCTTC. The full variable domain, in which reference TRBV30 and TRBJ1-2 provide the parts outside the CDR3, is SQTIHQWPATLVQPVGSPLSLECTVEGTSNPNLYWYRQAAGRGLQLLFYSVGIGQISSEVPQNLSASRPQDRQFILSSKKLLLSDSGFYLCAWSEWYGYTFGSGTRLTVV.

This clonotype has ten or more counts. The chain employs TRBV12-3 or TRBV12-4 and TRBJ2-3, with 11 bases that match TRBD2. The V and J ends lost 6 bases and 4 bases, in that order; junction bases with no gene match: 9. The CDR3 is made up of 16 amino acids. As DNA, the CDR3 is TGTGCCAGCAGAGCCCTTAGCGGGGGGGCCCCAGATACGCAGTATTTT. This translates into CASRALSGGAPDTQYF.

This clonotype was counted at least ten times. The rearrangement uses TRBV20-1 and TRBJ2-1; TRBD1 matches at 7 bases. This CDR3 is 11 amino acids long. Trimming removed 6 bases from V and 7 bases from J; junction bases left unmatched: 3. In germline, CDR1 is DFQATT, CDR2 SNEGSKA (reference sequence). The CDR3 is CSALQGNEQFF. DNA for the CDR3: TGCAGTGCATTACAGGGGAATGAGCAGTTCTTC.

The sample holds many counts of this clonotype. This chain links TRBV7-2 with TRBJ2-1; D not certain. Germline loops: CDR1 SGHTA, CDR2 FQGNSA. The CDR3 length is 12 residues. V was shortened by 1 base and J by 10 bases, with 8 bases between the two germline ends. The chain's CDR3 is CASSLGVLEQFF. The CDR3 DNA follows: TGTGCCAGCAGCTTAGGGGTGTTAGAGCAGTTCTTC.

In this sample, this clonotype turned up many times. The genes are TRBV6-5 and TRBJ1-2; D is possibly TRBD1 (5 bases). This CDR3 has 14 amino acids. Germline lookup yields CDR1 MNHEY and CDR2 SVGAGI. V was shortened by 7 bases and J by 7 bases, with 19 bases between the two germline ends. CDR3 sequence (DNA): TGTGCCAGCAACCCCTCGGGGGGAGGAGGTGGCTACACCTTC. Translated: CASNPSGGGGGYTF.

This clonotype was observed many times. The CDR3 nucleotides are TGCGCCAGCAGGCCTTCTGGGGCCAACGTCCTGACTTTC. Its protein product is CASRPSGANVLTF. The V and J genes are TRBV4-1 and TRBJ2-6; no clear D. Trimming pared 6 bases from V and 1 base from J, leaving 4 bases between. Germline loops: CDR1 MGHRA, CDR2 YSYEKL. The CDR3 is made up of 13 amino acids.

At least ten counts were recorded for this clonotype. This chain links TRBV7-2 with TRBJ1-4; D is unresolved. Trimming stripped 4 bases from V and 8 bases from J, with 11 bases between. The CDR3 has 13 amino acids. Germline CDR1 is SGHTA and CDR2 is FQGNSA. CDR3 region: CASSWAAGEKLFF. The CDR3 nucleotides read TGTGCCAGCAGCTGGGCGGCGGGGGAAAAACTGTTTTTT.

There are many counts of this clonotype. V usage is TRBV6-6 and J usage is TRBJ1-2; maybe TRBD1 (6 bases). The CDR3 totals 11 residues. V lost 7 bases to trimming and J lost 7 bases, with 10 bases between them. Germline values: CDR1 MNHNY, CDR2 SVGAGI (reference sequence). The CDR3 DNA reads TGTGCCAGCACCGAGGGGGGTGGCTACACCTTC. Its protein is CASTEGGGYTF.

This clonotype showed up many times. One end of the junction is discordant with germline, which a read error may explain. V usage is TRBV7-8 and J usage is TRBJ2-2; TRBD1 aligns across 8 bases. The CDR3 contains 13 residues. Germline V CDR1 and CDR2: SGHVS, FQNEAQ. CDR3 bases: TGTGCCGGCAGGGGGCGCGACACCGGGGAGCTGTTTTTT. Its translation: CAGRGRDTGELFF. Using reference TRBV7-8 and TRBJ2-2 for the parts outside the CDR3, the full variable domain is GAGVSQSPRYKVAKRGQDVALRCDPISGHVSLFWYQQALGQGPEFLTYFQNEAQLDKSGLPSDRFFAERPEGSVSTLKIQRTQQEDSAVYLCAGRGRDTGELFFGEGSRLTVL.

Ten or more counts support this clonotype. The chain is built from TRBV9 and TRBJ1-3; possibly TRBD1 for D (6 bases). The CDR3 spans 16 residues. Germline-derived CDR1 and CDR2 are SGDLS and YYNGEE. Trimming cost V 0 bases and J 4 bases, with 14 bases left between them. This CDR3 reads CASSVAGQGQGNTIYF. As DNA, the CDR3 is TGTGCCAGCAGCGTAGCTGGGCAGGGGCAAGGAAACACCATATATTTT.

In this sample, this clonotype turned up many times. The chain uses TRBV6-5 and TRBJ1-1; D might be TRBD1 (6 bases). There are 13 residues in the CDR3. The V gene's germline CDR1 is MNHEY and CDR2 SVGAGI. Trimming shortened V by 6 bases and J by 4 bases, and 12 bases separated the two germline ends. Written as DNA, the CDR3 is TGTGCCAGCAGGTTGGACAGTTCCACTGAAGCTTTCTTT. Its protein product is CASRLDSSTEAFF.

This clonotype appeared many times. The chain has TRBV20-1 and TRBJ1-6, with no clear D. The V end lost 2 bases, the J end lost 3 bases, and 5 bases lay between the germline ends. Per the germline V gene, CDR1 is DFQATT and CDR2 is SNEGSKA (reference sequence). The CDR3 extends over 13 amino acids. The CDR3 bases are TGCAGTGCTAGACAGGACTATAATTCACCCCTCCACTTT. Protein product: CSARQDYNSPLHF.

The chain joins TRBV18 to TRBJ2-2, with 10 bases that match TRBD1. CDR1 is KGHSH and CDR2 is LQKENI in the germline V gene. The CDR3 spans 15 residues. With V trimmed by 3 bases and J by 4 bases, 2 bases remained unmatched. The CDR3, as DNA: TGTGCCAGCTCACCGGGACAGGGGATCACCGGGGAGCTGTTTTTT. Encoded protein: CASSPGQGITGELFF.

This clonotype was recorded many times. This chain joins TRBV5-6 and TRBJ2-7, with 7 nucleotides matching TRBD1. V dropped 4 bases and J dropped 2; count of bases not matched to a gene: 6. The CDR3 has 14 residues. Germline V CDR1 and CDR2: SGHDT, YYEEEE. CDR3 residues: CASSRQGYTYEQYF. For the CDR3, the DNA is TGTGCCAGCAGCCGACAGGGTTATACCTACGAGCAGTACTTC.

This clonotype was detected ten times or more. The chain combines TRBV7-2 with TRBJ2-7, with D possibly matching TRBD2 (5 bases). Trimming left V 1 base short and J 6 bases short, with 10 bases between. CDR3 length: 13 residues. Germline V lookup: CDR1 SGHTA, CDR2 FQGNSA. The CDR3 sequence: CASSLGWAGEQYF. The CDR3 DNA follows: TGTGCCAGCAGCTTAGGTTGGGCGGGCGAGCAGTACTTC.

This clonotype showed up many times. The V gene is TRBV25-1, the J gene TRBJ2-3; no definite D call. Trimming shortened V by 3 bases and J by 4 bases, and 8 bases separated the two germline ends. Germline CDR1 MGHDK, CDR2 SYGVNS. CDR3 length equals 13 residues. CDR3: CASSDRSADTQYF. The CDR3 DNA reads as TGTGCCAGCAGTGACCGTTCGGCAGATACGCAGTATTTT.

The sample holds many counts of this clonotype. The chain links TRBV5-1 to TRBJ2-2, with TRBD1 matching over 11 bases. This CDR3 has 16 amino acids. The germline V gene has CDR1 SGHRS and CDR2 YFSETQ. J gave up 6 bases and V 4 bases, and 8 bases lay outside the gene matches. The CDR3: CASSPRTGGASGELFF. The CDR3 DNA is TGCGCCAGCAGCCCACGGACAGGGGGCGCGTCCGGGGAGCTGTTTTTT. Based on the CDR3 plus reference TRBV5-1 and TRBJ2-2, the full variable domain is KAGVTQTPRYLIKTRGQQVTLSCSPISGHRSVSWYQQTPGQGLQFLFEYFSETQRNKGNFPGRFSGRQFSNSRSEMNVSTLELGDSALYLCASSPRTGGASGELFFGEGSRLTVL.

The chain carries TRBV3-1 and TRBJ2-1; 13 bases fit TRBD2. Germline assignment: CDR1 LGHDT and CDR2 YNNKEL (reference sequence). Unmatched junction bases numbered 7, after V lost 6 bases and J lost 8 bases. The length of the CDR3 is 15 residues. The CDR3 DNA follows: TGTGCCAGCAGGGATAGACTAGCGGGGGGAGATGAGCAGTTCTTC. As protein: CASRDRLAGGDEQFF.

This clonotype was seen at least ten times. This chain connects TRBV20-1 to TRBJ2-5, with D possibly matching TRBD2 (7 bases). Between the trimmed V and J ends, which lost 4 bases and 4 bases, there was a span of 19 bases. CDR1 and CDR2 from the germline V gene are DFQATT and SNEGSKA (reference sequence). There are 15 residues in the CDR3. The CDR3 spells CSAKLRGAKRETQYF. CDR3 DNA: TGCAGTGCTAAACTTCGGGGGGCGAAGAGAGAGACCCAGTACTTC.